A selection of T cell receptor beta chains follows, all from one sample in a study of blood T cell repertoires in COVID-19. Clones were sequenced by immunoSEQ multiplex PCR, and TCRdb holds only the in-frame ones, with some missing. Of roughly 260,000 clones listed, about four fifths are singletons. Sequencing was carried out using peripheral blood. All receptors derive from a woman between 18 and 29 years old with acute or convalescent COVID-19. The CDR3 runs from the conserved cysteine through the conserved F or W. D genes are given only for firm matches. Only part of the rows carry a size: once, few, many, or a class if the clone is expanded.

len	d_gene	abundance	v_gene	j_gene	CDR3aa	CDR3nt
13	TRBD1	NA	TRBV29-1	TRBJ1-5	CSVAGTENQPQHF	TGCAGCGTTGCCGGGACAGAGAATCAGCCCCAGCATTTT
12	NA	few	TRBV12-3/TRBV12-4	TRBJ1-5	CASSFEGQPQHF	TGTGCCAGCAGTTTCGAGGGTCAGCCCCAGCATTTT
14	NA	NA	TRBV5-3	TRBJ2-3	CARSLDSYTDTQYF	TGTGCCAGAAGCTTAGACAGCTACACAGATACGCAGTATTTT
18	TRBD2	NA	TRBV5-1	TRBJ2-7	CASSPGRLAGVVVYEQYF	TGCGCCAGCAGCCCGGGAAGACTAGCGGGAGTAGTCGTCTACGAGCAGTACTTC
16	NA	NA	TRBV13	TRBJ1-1	CASSLDGGARNTEAFF	TGTGCCAGCAGCTTAGATGGGGGGGCGCGGAACACTGAAGCTTTCTTT
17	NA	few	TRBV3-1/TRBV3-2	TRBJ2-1	CASSLGPHGGHYNEQFF	TGTGCCAGCAGCCTCGGTCCTCATGGGGGACACTACAATGAGCAGTTCTTC
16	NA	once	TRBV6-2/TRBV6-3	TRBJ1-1	CASSYWGGPGITEAFF	TGTGCCAGCAGTTACTGGGGTGGACCGGGGATAACTGAAGCTTTCTTT
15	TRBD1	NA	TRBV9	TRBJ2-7	CASSVGWDRVYEQYF	TGTGCCAGCAGCGTAGGGTGGGACAGGGTCTACGAGCAGTACTTC
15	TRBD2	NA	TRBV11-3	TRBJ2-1	CASSLHGRARDEQFF	TGTGCCAGCAGCTTACACGGGAGGGCCAGGGATGAGCAGTTCTTC
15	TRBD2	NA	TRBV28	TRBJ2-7	CASRNLAGGLYEQYF	TGTGCCAGCAGAAATCTAGCGGGAGGACTCTACGAGCAGTACTTC
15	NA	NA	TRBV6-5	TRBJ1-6	CASSYARKSNSPLHF	TGTGCCAGCAGTTACGCCAGAAAAAGTAATTCACCCCTCCACTTT
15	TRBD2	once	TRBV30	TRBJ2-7	CAWSGTSANLYEQYF	TGTGCCTGGAGTGGGACTAGCGCTAACCTCTACGAGCAGTACTTC
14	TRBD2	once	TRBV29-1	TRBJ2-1	CSVEGGLARIEQFF	TGCAGCGTTGAAGGGGGACTAGCGCGAATTGAGCAGTTCTTC
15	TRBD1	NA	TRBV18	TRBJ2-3	CASSPRTGFADTQYF	TGTGCCAGCTCGCCGCGGACAGGGTTCGCAGATACGCAGTATTTT
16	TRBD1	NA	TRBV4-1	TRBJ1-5	CASSPGDRALNQPQHF	TGCGCCAGCAGCCCAGGAGACAGGGCACTAAATCAGCCCCAGCATTTT
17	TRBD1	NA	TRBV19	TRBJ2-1	CASRNWKNRGQHNEQFF	TGTGCCAGTAGGAATTGGAAAAACAGGGGGCAGCACAATGAGCAGTTCTTC
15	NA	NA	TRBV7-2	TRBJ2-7	CASSLSLGSFYEQYF	TGTGCCAGCAGCTTAAGCCTAGGGAGCTTCTACGAGCAGTACTTC
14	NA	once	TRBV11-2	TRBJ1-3	CASSLRAGGDTIYF	TGTGCCAGCAGCTTAAGGGCCGGGGGTGACACCATATATTTT
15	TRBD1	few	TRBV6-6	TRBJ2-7	CASSWGQGARYEQYF	TGTGCCAGCAGTTGGGGACAGGGGGCCCGCTACGAGCAGTACTTC
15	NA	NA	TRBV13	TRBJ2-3	CASSLYTPNRDTQYF	TGTGCCAGCAGCTTATATACGCCTAATCGGGATACGCAGTATTTT
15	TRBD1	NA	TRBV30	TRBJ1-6	CAWTIAGTANSPLHF	TGTGCCTGGACTATAGCTGGGACAGCCAATTCACCCCTCCACTTT
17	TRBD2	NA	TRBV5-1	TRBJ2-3	CASSLVPRLATTDTQYF	TGCGCCAGCAGCTTGGTCCCCCGACTAGCGACCACAGATACGCAGTATTTT
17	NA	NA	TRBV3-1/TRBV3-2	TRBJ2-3	CASSQERASSGTDTQYF	TGTGCCAGCAGCCAAGAGAGGGCTAGCTCGGGGACAGATACGCAGTATTTT
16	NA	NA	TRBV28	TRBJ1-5	CASSLYPQFENQPQHF	TGTGCCAGCAGTTTATATCCACAGTTTGAGAATCAGCCCCAGCATTTT
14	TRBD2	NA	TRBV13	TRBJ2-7	CASRRLAGGYEQYF	TGTGCCAGCAGACGACTAGCGGGAGGCTACGAGCAGTACTTC
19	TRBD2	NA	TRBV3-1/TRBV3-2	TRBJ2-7	CASSQEETSGRARAYEQYF	TGTGCCAGCAGCCAAGAGGAGACTAGCGGGAGGGCTCGGGCCTACGAGCAGTACTTC
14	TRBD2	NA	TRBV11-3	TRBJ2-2	CASSPGLAGRELFF	TGTGCCAGCAGCCCGGGACTAGCGGGACGGGAGCTGTTTTTT
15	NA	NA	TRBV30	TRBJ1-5	CAWSSGSSGNQPQHF	TGTGCCTGGAGTTCGGGGTCCTCGGGCAATCAGCCCCAGCATTTT
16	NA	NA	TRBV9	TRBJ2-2	CASSVGNRGGTGELFF	TGTGCCAGCAGCGTAGGCAACAGGGGAGGCACCGGGGAGCTGTTTTTT
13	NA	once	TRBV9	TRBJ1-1	CASSVRENTEAFF	TGTGCCAGCAGCGTTCGGGAGAACACTGAAGCTTTCTTT
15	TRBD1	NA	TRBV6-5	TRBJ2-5	CASSTPGQGIGTQYF	TGTGCCAGCAGTACGCCGGGACAGGGGATTGGGACCCAGTACTTC
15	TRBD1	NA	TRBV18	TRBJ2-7	CASSPSGTGVREQYF	TGTGCCAGCTCCCCCTCCGGGACAGGGGTAAGGGAGCAGTACTTC
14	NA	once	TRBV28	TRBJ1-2	CASSLLTAPYGYTF	TGTGCCAGCAGTCTCCTGACAGCCCCCTATGGCTACACCTTC
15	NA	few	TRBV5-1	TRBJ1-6	CASSLGRQENSPLHF	TGCGCCAGCAGCTTGGGTCGACAGGAAAATTCACCCCTCCACTTT
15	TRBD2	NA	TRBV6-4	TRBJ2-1	CASSDQAGVYNEQFF	TGTGCCAGCAGTGACCAAGCGGGAGTCTACAATGAGCAGTTCTTC
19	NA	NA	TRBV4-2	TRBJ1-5	CASSQDYSRTVAGNQPQHF	TGTGCCAGCAGCCAAGATTACTCTCGGACAGTCGCTGGCAATCAGCCCCAGCATTTT
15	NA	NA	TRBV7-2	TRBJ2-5	CASSLFGNPQETQYF	TGTGCCAGCAGCTTGTTCGGGAACCCACAAGAGACCCAGTACTTC
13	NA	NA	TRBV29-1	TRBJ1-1	CSVDYGGYTEAFF	TGCAGCGTTGATTACGGCGGCTACACTGAAGCTTTCTTT
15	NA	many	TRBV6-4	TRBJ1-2	CASSAGGRDLYGYTF	TGTGCCAGCAGCGCCGGCGGGCGGGACCTTTATGGCTACACCTTC
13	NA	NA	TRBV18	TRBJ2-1	CAGLELVNNEQFF	TGTGCGGGACTGGAACTAGTCAACAATGAGCAGTTCTTC